Presented here are 24 T cell receptor beta chains from one specimen sequenced in a study of cytomegalovirus exposure and HLA in healthy donors. The data were produced by immunoSEQ multiplex PCR, yet TCRdb's version contains in-frame clones alone and is incomplete. This table holds some 170,000 clones, around nine tenths found once. Source material: PBMCs. These receptors were taken from a woman aged 25-40 years in good health and CMV-seronegative.

This clone was detected only once. CDR3 residues: CAWSTASGYTYEQYF. CDR3 sequence (DNA): TGTGCCTGGAGTACGGCTAGCGGGTACACCTACGAGCAGTACTTC. The chain couples TRBV30 to TRBJ2-7; 8 bases line up with TRBD2. CDR1 is GTSNPN and CDR2 is SVGIG in the germline V gene (reference sequence). The length of the CDR3 is 15 residues. The trim removed 2 bases at V and 2 bases at J, leaving 8 bases unmatched.

The chain employs TRBV9 and TRBJ2-3; the match to TRBD2 covers 7 bases. Per germline, CDR1 SGDLS and CDR2 YYNGEE. The V and J ends lost 0 bases and 6 bases, in that order; junction bases with no gene match: 10. The CDR3 length is 16 residues. CDR3 bases: TGTGCCAGCAGCGTAGCTGTGGGGAGGGGCAGGGATACGCAGTATTTT. This sequence encodes CASSVAVGRGRDTQYF. Full variable domain (rest looked up from reference TRBV9 and TRBJ2-3): DSGVTQTPKHLITATGQRVTLRCSPRSGDLSVYWYQQSLDQGLQFLIQYYNGEERAKGNILERFSAQQFPDLHSELNLSSLELGDSALYFCASSVAVGRGRDTQYFGPGTRLTVL.

The chain recombines TRBV7-2 with TRBJ2-7, with D possibly matching TRBD1 (6 bases). The length of the CDR3 is 18 residues. Per germline, CDR1 SGHTA and CDR2 FQGNSA. V lost 4 bases to trimming and J lost 3 bases, with 25 bases between them. The CDR3 protein is CASSSRGRANQGLYEQYF. The DNA of the CDR3 is TGTGCCAGCAGCTCTAGAGGGCGGGCAAACCAGGGGCTCTACGAGCAGTACTTC. Based on the CDR3 plus reference TRBV7-2 and TRBJ2-7, the full variable domain is GAGVSQSPSNKVTEKGKDVELRCDPISGHTALYWYRQSLGQGLEFLIYFQGNSAPDKSGLPSDRFSAERTGGSVSTLTIQRTQQEDSAVYLCASSSRGRANQGLYEQYFGPGTRLTVT.

V and J are TRBV2 and TRBJ2-3, with D unresolved. The length of the CDR3 is 13 residues. V was shortened by 6 bases and J by 6 bases, with 13 bases between the two germline ends. Germline V gene sequence: CDR1 SNHLY, CDR2 FYNNEI. In DNA form, the CDR3 reads TGTGCCAGCAGCGAAACAGCCCGTGATACGCAGTATTTT. Protein: CASSETARDTQYF. The whole variable domain, filled in from reference TRBV2 and TRBJ2-3, reads EPEVTQTPSHQVTQMGQEVILRCVPISNHLYFYWYRQILGQKVEFLVSFYNNEISEKSEIFDDQFSVERPDGSNFTLKIRSTKLEDSAMYFCASSETARDTQYFGPGTRLTVL.

The chain carries TRBV5-1 and TRBJ2-5, with D perhaps assigned TRBD1 or TRBD2 (9 bases each). Trimming took 3 bases from V and 5 from J, leaving 23 bases between them. Per germline, CDR1 SGHRS and CDR2 YFSETQ. The CDR3 is made up of 17 amino acids. The CDR3 DNA sequence: TGCGCCAGCAGCTCGGACAGGGGACCCACTAGCGGGGAGACCCAGTACTTC. Translation: CASSSDRGPTSGETQYF.

Concerning this clone itself: The junction does not match germline at one end; this may be a read error. The J gene is TRBJ2-7, the V gene TRBV2; 7 positions agree with TRBD1. Germline assignment: CDR1 SNHLY and CDR2 FYNNEI. The length of the CDR3 is 11 residues. The DNA for the CDR3 is TGTGCCAGCAGTGAGATGAGACAGGGAATATTC. Amino acid sequence: CASSEMRQGIF.

The V gene is TRBV27, the J gene TRBJ2-7; D is unresolved. CDR3 size: 13 residues. Looked up from germline, CDR1 is MNHEY and CDR2 is SMNVEV (reference sequence). Trimming shortened V by 2 bases and J by 2 bases, and 7 bases separated the two germline ends. The CDR3 nucleotides are TGTGCCAGCAGTTTAAGAGTTACCTACGAGCAGTACTTC. Translated: CASSLRVTYEQYF.

The J gene is TRBJ2-7, the V gene TRBV27; tentative D call: TRBD1 (6 bases). The V gene lost 6 bases and the J gene lost 4 bases, with 16 bases spanning the gap. CDR3 length equals 14 residues. Looked up from germline, CDR1 is MNHEY and CDR2 is SMNVEV (reference sequence). In nucleotides, the CDR3 is TGTGCCAGCAGCTCCGGGACAAGGGTTTACGAGCAGTACTTC. Amino acid sequence: CASSSGTRVYEQYF.

The chain has TRBV19 and TRBJ1-1; D remains unclear. This CDR3 contains 13 residues. Germline CDR1 and CDR2: LNHDA and SQIVND (reference sequence). The V end was cut by 5 bases, the J end by 1 base, with 8 bases between. As DNA, the CDR3 is TGTGCCAGTAGTGGGCAGTGGAACACTGAAGCTTTCTTT. This sequence encodes CASSGQWNTEAFF.

The gene calls are TRBV19 and TRBJ1-2; 9 bases fit TRBD1. CDR3 length equals 15 residues. Trimming took 6 bases from V and 2 from J; bases not matched to a gene: 7. CDR1 is LNHDA and CDR2 is SQIVND in the germline V gene (reference sequence). Here the CDR3 DNA reads TGTGCCAGTAGACTAAGGACAGGGGCCAACTATGGCTACACCTTC. Protein sequence: CASRLRTGANYGYTF.

The chain uses TRBV4-1 and TRBJ1-1; no reliable D call. V was cut by 0 bases and J by 1 base, with 6 bases left in between. The germline CDR1 and CDR2 sequences are MGHRA and YSYEKL. The CDR3 loop spans 14 amino acids. The CDR3 loop reads CASSQDLANTEAFF. CDR3 DNA sequence: TGCGCCAGCAGCCAAGATCTAGCGAACACTGAAGCTTTCTTT.

This clone was counted a single time. This chain connects TRBV7-9 to TRBJ1-2; 8 bases match TRBD1. The germline gives CDR1 SEHNR, CDR2 FQNEAQ (reference sequence). V lost 0 bases to trimming and J lost 13 bases; unmatched junction nucleotides: 1. This CDR3 is 11 amino acids long. The CDR3 DNA sequence: TGTGCCAGCAGCTTAGCCGACAGGGGCACCTTC. Translated, it gives CASSLADRGTF.

The genes are TRBV9 and TRBJ1-1; 9 bases are a match to TRBD1. V was pared by 4 bases and J by 3 bases, with 10 bases of the junction left unmatched. The CDR3 has 16 amino acids. Germline V gives CDR1 SGDLS, CDR2 YYNGEE. CDR3 nucleotides: TGTGCCAGCAGCACCATTGCGACAGGGGGTGACACTGAAGCTTTCTTT. Translated: CASSTIATGGDTEAFF.

This clone was seen a single time. The chain has TRBV14 and TRBJ2-5; 8 bases are shared with TRBD2. This CDR3 region has 17 residues. Germline CDR1 is SGHDN and CDR2 is FVKESK. The junction had 7 bases not matched to a gene; V was cut back by 0 bases and J by 1 base. Written as DNA, the CDR3 is TGTGCCAGCAGCCAAGATCAAGTAGCGGGGTTCCAAGAGACCCAGTACTTC. Its protein product is CASSQDQVAGFQETQYF.

The rearrangement joins TRBV9 to TRBJ2-1; weak D call: TRBD2 (7 bases). V was cut by 0 bases and J by 5 bases, with 24 bases left in between. CDR1 and CDR2 from the germline V gene are SGDLS and YYNGEE. This CDR3 region has 19 residues. The CDR3 loop is CASSVAGSEGGNQNNEQFF. For the CDR3, the DNA is TGTGCCAGCAGCGTAGCAGGGTCGGAGGGGGGGAACCAAAACAATGAGCAGTTCTTC.

This chain uses TRBV2 with TRBJ1-5, with 8 bases that match TRBD1. The CDR3 runs 14 residues. The V segment lost 6 bases and the J segment 5 bases; nucleotides outside the gene matches: 6. Germline values: CDR1 SNHLY, CDR2 FYNNEI. The DNA of the CDR3 is TGTGCCAGCAGCCTCGGGACAGGTCATCAGCCCCAGCATTTT. Its protein is CASSLGTGHQPQHF.

The chain links TRBV19 to TRBJ1-6, with D possibly being TRBD1 (6 bases). The V gene lost 3 bases and the J gene lost 4 bases, with 13 bases spanning the gap. This CDR3 comprises 16 residues. Germline assignment: CDR1 LNHDA and CDR2 SQIVND (reference sequence). CDR3 in DNA: TGTGCCAGTAGTATTAAGGGCAGGGGTTATAATTCACCCCTCCACTTT. Translated, it gives CASSIKGRGYNSPLHF.

V gene TRBV5-4 combines with J gene TRBJ2-2; no firm D call. CDR3 length: 14 residues. Germline CDR1 and CDR2: SGHNT and YYREEE (reference sequence). V was pared by 0 bases and J by 4 bases, with 7 bases between. The CDR3 region has the DNA TGTGCCAGCAGCTTGGTTGCAGGCACCGGGGAGCTGTTTTTT. Translating gives CASSLVAGTGELFF.

The chain carries TRBV10-3 and TRBJ1-1; D gene uncertain. The CDR3 totals 17 residues. Germline CDR1 and CDR2: ENHRY and SYGVKD. Trimming cost V 5 bases and J 1 base, with 20 bases left between them. The CDR3 DNA follows: TGTGCCATCAGTCTGGGCTTGGTGCCCCCGGAGAACACTGAAGCTTTCTTT. This translates into CAISLGLVPPENTEAFF.

The rearrangement joins TRBV29-1 to TRBJ2-3; tentative D call: TRBD1 (5 bases). Germline lookup yields CDR1 SQVTM and CDR2 ANQGSEA. This CDR3 has 15 amino acids. V lost 1 base to trimming and J lost 0 bases, with 11 bases between them. The CDR3, as DNA: TGCAGCGTTGAAGGGGGCAGAACTAGCACAGATACGCAGTATTTT. It specifies CSVEGGRTSTDTQYF.

This clone was recorded many times. The V gene is TRBV10-1, the J gene TRBJ2-2; D remains unclear. The ends were cut back, 0 bases at V and 2 bases at J, with 4 bases in the middle. Per the germline V gene, CDR1 is WNHNN and CDR2 is SYGVQD (reference sequence). This CDR3 spans 14 amino acids. CDR3: CASSESINTGELFF. In DNA form, the CDR3 reads TGCGCCAGCAGTGAGTCCATCAACACCGGGGAGCTGTTTTTT.

This clone was counted a single time. The chain recombines TRBV4-1 with TRBJ1-2; D gene ambiguous. V lost 1 base to trimming and J lost 2 bases, with 11 bases between them. Germline CDR1 MGHRA, CDR2 YSYEKL. The CDR3 has 15 amino acids. Here the CDR3 reads CASSQGWSVNYGYTF. The CDR3 region has the DNA TGCGCCAGCAGCCAAGGGTGGTCGGTAAACTATGGCTACACCTTC.

This clone was recorded a few times. The chain links TRBV6-4 to TRBJ2-7, with TRBD2 matching 9 bases. The CDR3 has 15 amino acids. The V gene end was trimmed by 0 bases and the J gene end by 5 bases; junction bases not matched to a gene: 5. Germline lookup yields CDR1 MRHNA and CDR2 SNTAGT. CDR3: CASSDSAGGLNEQYF. CDR3 DNA: TGTGCCAGCAGTGACTCGGCGGGGGGGCTTAACGAGCAGTACTTC.

A few counts support this clone. V and J are TRBV6-5 and TRBJ2-1; TRBD2 matches at 7 bases. This CDR3 contains 12 residues. Germline V gene lookup returns CDR1 MNHEY and CDR2 SVGAGI. Here the CDR3 DNA reads TGTGCGAGCGGGGAGTCCTACAATGAGCAGTTCTTC. Translating it yields CASGESYNEQFF.